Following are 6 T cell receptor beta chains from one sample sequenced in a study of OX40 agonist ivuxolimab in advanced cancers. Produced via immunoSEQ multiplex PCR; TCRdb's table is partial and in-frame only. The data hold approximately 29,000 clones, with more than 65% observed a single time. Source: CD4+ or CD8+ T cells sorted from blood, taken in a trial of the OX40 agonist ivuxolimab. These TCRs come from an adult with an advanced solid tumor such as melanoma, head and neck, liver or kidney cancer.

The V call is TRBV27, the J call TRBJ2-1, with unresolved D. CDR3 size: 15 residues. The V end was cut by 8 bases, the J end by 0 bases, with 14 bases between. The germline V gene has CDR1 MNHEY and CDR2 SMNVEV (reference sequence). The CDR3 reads CASRAGRSSYNEQFF. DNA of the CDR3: TGTGCCAGCCGAGCCGGACGGAGCTCCTACAATGAGCAGTTCTTC.

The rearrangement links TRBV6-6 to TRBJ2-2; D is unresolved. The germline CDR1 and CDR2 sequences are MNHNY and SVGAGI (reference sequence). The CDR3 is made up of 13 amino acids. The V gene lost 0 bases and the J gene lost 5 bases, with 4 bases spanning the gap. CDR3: CASSYSGTGELFF. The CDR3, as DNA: TGTGCCAGCAGTTACTCAGGGACCGGGGAGCTGTTTTTT.

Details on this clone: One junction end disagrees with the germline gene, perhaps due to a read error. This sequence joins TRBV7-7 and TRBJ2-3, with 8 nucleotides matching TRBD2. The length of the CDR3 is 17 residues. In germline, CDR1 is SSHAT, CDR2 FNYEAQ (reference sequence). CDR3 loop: CASSLLPQRGSTDTQYF. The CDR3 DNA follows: TGTGCTAGCAGCTTATTACCTCAGCGGGGGAGCACAGATACGCAGTATTTT. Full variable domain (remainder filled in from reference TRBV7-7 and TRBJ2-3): GAGVSQSPRYKVTKRGQDVTLRCDPISSHATLYWYQQALGQGPEFLTYFNYEAQPDKSGLPSDRFSAERPEGSISTLTIQRTEQRDSAMYRCASSLLPQRGSTDTQYFGPGTRLTVL.

For the CDR3, the DNA is TGTGCCAGCAGTGCCCTTAGACAGTCACCGAACACTGAAGCTTTCTTT. It encodes CASSALRQSPNTEAFF. The genes are TRBV6-1 and TRBJ1-1, with D perhaps matching TRBD1 (5 bases). The CDR3 length is 16 residues. V gave up 4 bases and J gave up 1 base, with 16 bases separating them. Germline V gene data show CDR1 as MNHNS and CDR2 as SASEGT.

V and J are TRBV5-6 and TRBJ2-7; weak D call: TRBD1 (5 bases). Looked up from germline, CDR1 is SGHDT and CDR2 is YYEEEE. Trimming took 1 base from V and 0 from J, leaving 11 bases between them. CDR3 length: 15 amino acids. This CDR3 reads CASSLRQIYSYEQYF. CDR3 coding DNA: TGTGCCAGCAGCTTGAGACAGATTTACTCCTACGAGCAGTACTTC.

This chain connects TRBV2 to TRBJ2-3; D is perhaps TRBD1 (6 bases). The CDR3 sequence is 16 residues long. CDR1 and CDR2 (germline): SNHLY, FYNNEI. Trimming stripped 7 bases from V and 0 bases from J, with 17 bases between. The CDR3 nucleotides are TGTGCCAGCAATGCCAGGGGCGATCCTAGCACAGATACGCAGTATTTT. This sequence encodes CASNARGDPSTDTQYF.